Listed here are 30 T cell receptor beta chains from one sample, sequenced in a study of cytomegalovirus exposure and HLA in healthy donors. Amplification used 60 Vbeta primers and 13 Jbeta primers. Clones were sequenced by immunoSEQ multiplex PCR, and TCRdb holds only the in-frame ones, with some missing. The sample carries approximately 240,000 clones, around 80% recorded once. Sequencing used PBMCs. These receptors were collected from a woman between 35 and 50 years old in good health and CMV-seronegative.

V gene TRBV28 combines with J gene TRBJ1-3, with a weak D call TRBD1 (6 bases). This CDR3 spans 14 amino acids. Germline loops: CDR1 MDHEN, CDR2 SYDVKM. V was shortened by 4 bases and J by 1 base, with 8 bases between the two germline ends. The CDR3 here is CASSYRASGNTIYF. CDR3 DNA sequence: TGTGCCAGCAGTTACAGGGCATCTGGAAACACCATATATTTT.

This chain joins TRBV30 and TRBJ1-2; 8 nucleotides match TRBD1. Germline CDR1 reads GTSNPN; CDR2 reads SVGIG (reference sequence). The J segment lost 5 bases and the V segment lost 3 bases, leaving 2 bases of the junction unmatched. The CDR3 consists of 12 residues. DNA of the CDR3: TGTGCCTGGAGGGGACAGGCTTATGGCTACACCTTC. Encoded protein: CAWRGQAYGYTF.

The CDR3 region is CASSPGQGAAGNTIYF. As DNA, the CDR3 is TGTGCCAGCTCGCCGGGACAGGGGGCTGCAGGAAACACCATATATTTT. The chain joins TRBV18 to TRBJ1-3; 12 bases are shared with TRBD1. V shed 6 bases and J 4 bases; nucleotides not matched to a gene: 7. This CDR3 region has 16 residues. Germline CDR1 is KGHSH and CDR2 is LQKENI.

V and J are TRBV29-1 and TRBJ1-4; 8 bases line up with TRBD1. This CDR3 has 17 amino acids. Germline V gene data show CDR1 as SQVTM and CDR2 as ANQGSEA. V lost 6 bases to trimming and J lost 2 bases; unmatched junction nucleotides: 14. CDR3 DNA sequence: TGCAGCGTCATCCTCACAGGGGGGGATTGGACTAATGAAAAACTGTTTTTT. It is translated as CSVILTGGDWTNEKLFF.

V usage is TRBV4-1 and J usage is TRBJ1-1; D remains ambiguous. The V gene lost 0 bases and the J gene lost 5 bases, with 10 bases spanning the gap. Germline-derived CDR1 and CDR2 are MGHRA and YSYEKL. This CDR3 has 14 residues. In DNA form, the CDR3 reads TGCGCCAGCAGCCAAGAGCTGGCGAGGACTGAAGCTTTCTTT. Translating gives CASSQELARTEAFF.

CDR3 loop: CASSSPGPRTEYGYTF. Here the CDR3 DNA reads TGTGCCAGCAGTTCGCCAGGGCCCCGTACTGAATATGGCTACACCTTC. This chain connects TRBV28 to TRBJ1-2; D is perhaps TRBD1 (5 bases). V lost 4 bases and J lost 5, with 20 bases in between. The germline gives CDR1 MDHEN, CDR2 SYDVKM. The CDR3 is 16 amino acids.

The chain joins TRBV6-6 to TRBJ2-1; D is unresolved. V shed 7 bases and J shed 0 bases, with 16 bases lying between them. The CDR3 is made up of 16 amino acids. Germline V gene data show CDR1 as MNHNY and CDR2 as SVGAGI (reference sequence). The CDR3 loop is CASTQPGMGSYNEQFF. CDR3 nucleotide sequence: TGTGCCAGCACCCAGCCGGGTATGGGCTCCTACAATGAGCAGTTCTTC.

V usage is TRBV19 and J usage is TRBJ1-1, with D possibly matching TRBD1 (5 bases). CDR3 length: 16 residues. Germline CDR1 reads LNHDA; CDR2 reads SQIVND (reference sequence). Trimming pared 1 base from V and 4 bases from J, leaving 16 bases between. The CDR3 region has the DNA TGTGCCAGTAGTATAGTTTTTAAGGGGTTGGCCACTGAAGCTTTCTTT. Amino acids: CASSIVFKGLATEAFF.

This clone appeared a few times. The chain joins TRBV6-6 to TRBJ2-2; perhaps TRBD2 as D (5 bases). The CDR3 sequence is 16 residues long. V was shortened by 5 bases and J by 4 bases, with 17 bases between the two germline ends. From germline, CDR1 is MNHNY and CDR2 SVGAGI (reference sequence). The CDR3 spells CASSRVGQRGTGELFF. CDR3 nucleotide sequence: TGTGCCAGCAGTCGCGTGGGCCAACGGGGCACCGGGGAGCTGTTTTTT.

The J gene is TRBJ1-6, the V gene TRBV5-3, with a possible D match to TRBD1 (6 bases). TRBV5-3 is annotated as an ORF whose role is uncertain. V was pared by 0 bases and J by 5 bases, with 15 bases between. This CDR3 comprises 17 residues. The CDR3 DNA reads as TGTGCCAGAAGCTTGGGTCAGGGGCAAATGGATAATTCACCCCTCCACTTT. Protein: CARSLGQGQMDNSPLHF.

The chain is built from TRBV6-1 and TRBJ2-7; 7 nucleotides match TRBD1. Unmatched junction bases numbered 8, after V lost 3 bases and J lost 3 bases. Looked up from germline, CDR1 is MNHNS and CDR2 is SASEGT. The CDR3 runs to 15 residues. CDR3 nucleotides: TGTGCCAGCAGTGAGCCGGGACAGTTCCTCTACGAGCAGTACTTC. It yields the protein CASSEPGQFLYEQYF.

The V gene is TRBV6-1, the J gene TRBJ2-3; D perhaps matches TRBD2 (7 bases). Germline V lookup: CDR1 MNHNS, CDR2 SASEGT. This CDR3 has 15 amino acids. The V gene lost 3 bases and the J gene lost 5 bases, with 15 bases spanning the gap. The CDR3 reads CASSDWGGRVDTQYF. DNA for the CDR3: TGTGCCAGCAGTGATTGGGGGGGCCGTGTAGATACGCAGTATTTT.

The table lists this clone with a few counts. The DNA for the CDR3 is TGTGCCAGCAGTGCGTTACGGAGCTCTGGAAACACCATATATTTT. It is translated as CASSALRSSGNTIYF. The rearrangement links TRBV6-1 to TRBJ1-3; unclear D gene. Trimming pared 4 bases from V and 0 bases from J, leaving 10 bases between. The CDR3 consists of 15 residues. Germline CDR1 is MNHNS and CDR2 is SASEGT.

The chain joins TRBV7-3 to TRBJ2-5; possibly TRBD1 for D (5 bases). The CDR3 spans 12 residues. Trimming cost V 5 bases and J 11 bases, with 15 bases left between them. CDR1 is SGHTA, CDR2 FQGTGA, per germline. The DNA of the CDR3 is TGTGCCAGCAGCCCGGGCAGGGATGAGCAGTACTTC. Protein sequence: CASSPGRDEQYF.

J is TRBJ2-2 and V is TRBV7-3, with TRBD2 matching over 7 bases. The CDR3 loop spans 18 amino acids. Germline loops: CDR1 SGHTA, CDR2 FQGTGA. The J segment lost 0 bases and the V segment lost 1 base, leaving 8 bases of the junction unmatched. CDR3 region: CASSLNLGGVTNTGELFF. The CDR3 DNA reads TGTGCCAGCAGCTTAAATCTGGGAGGGGTCACGAACACCGGGGAGCTGTTTTTT.

The chain recombines TRBV5-5 with TRBJ1-5; 8 bases are a match to TRBD1. The J segment lost 6 bases and the V segment lost 4 bases, leaving 9 bases of the junction unmatched. This CDR3 is built from 15 residues. CDR1 and CDR2 (germline): SGHKS, YYEKEE (reference sequence). CDR3 coding DNA: TGTGCCAGCAGCCGACAGGGGACGCAGGTTCAGCCCCAGCATTTT. Translation: CASSRQGTQVQPQHF.

The rearrangement links TRBV19 to TRBJ1-2; D is unclear. Trimming took off 6 bases at V and 8 bases at J, with 28 bases between the two ends. Germline V gene data show CDR1 as LNHDA and CDR2 as SQIVND (reference sequence). CDR3 length: 17 residues. The chain's CDR3 is CASSLPSTPSGGRGYTF. CDR3 DNA: TGTGCCAGTAGCCTTCCCTCCACCCCGTCAGGAGGGCGAGGCTACACCTTC. The whole variable domain, remainder taken from reference TRBV19 and TRBJ1-2, is DGGITQSPKYLFRKEGQNVTLSCEQNLNHDAMYWYRQDPGQGLRLIYYSQIVNDFQKGDIAEGYSVSREKKESFPLTVTSAQKNPTAFYLCASSLPSTPSGGRGYTFGSGTRLTVV.

This chain connects TRBV28 to TRBJ2-1; 12 bases line up with TRBD2. Germline trimming cut 6 bases from V and 4 bases from J; bases unmatched to any gene: 4. There are 15 residues in the CDR3. Germline values: CDR1 MDHEN, CDR2 SYDVKM. This CDR3 is CASSRTSGIYNEQFF. CDR3 in DNA: TGTGCCAGCAGCCGGACTAGCGGGATATACAATGAGCAGTTCTTC.

The chain couples TRBV30 to TRBJ1-1, with D tentatively TRBD1 (6 bases). Trimming shortened V by 2 bases and J by 5 bases, and 12 bases separated the two germline ends. Germline CDR1 is GTSNPN and CDR2 is SVGIG (reference sequence). The CDR3 has 13 amino acids. DNA of the CDR3: TGTGCCTGGAGTTCCTTAAGGGGGACTGAAGCTTTCTTT. Translated, it gives CAWSSLRGTEAFF.

This clone has only one observation. The CDR3 DNA reads as TGCGCCAGCAGCTTGGCAACAGGGAAGGGCACTGAAGCTTTCTTT. Protein: CASSLATGKGTEAFF. V usage is TRBV5-1 and J usage is TRBJ1-1, with D maybe TRBD1 (6 bases). CDR3 length: 15 amino acids. V gave up 0 bases and J gave up 4 bases, with 13 bases separating them. Germline V gives CDR1 SGHRS, CDR2 YFSETQ.

The V gene is TRBV9, the J gene TRBJ2-7; the match to TRBD1 covers 9 bases. The CDR3 spans 15 residues. J lost 4 bases, V lost 4 bases, and 9 bases had no gene match. Germline V gives CDR1 SGDLS, CDR2 YYNGEE. CDR3 in DNA: TGTGCCAGCAGCCCTGCGGGACAGGGTTGGTACGAGCAGTACTTC. Its translation is CASSPAGQGWYEQYF. Using reference TRBV9 and TRBJ2-7 for the parts outside the CDR3, the full variable domain is DSGVTQTPKHLITATGQRVTLRCSPRSGDLSVYWYQQSLDQGLQFLIQYYNGEERAKGNILERFSAQQFPDLHSELNLSSLELGDSALYFCASSPAGQGWYEQYFGPGTRLTVT.

CDR3 nucleotide sequence: TGTGCCTGGAGTGTGTTGGCCCCAGATACGCAGTATTTT. It specifies CAWSVLAPDTQYF. The chain joins TRBV30 to TRBJ2-3; D call uncertain. The CDR3 is 13 residues long. V was clipped by 0 bases and J by 4 bases, with 8 bases between them. Germline V gene lookup returns CDR1 GTSNPN and CDR2 SVGIG (reference sequence).

Concerning this clone itself: At one end, the junction sequence differs from germline, possibly due to a read error. The J gene is TRBJ2-5, the V gene TRBV7-9; 8 bases align to TRBD2. The CDR3 sequence is 18 residues long. Germline CDR1 SEHNR, CDR2 FQNEAQ (reference sequence). The CDR3 protein is CASSPRSLSGGRLEAQYF. The CDR3 DNA reads as TGTGCCAGCAGCCCACGCTCCCTCAGCGGGGGCCGTCTAGAGGCCCAGTACTTC. The whole variable domain, filled in from reference TRBV7-9 and TRBJ2-5, reads DTGVSQNPRHKITKRGQNVTFRCDPISEHNRLYWYRQTLGQGPEFLTYFQNEAQLEKSRLLSDRFSAERPKGSFSTLEIQRTEQGDSAMYLCASSPRSLSGGRLEAQYFGPGTRLLVL.

The rearrangement uses TRBV7-8 and TRBJ2-2; 7 bases are shared with TRBD1. J was trimmed by 0 bases and V by 2 bases; bases with no gene match: 0. The length of the CDR3 is 15 residues. CDR1 is SGHVS and CDR2 is FQNEAQ in the germline V gene. CDR3 protein: CASSLQGANTGELFF. The CDR3 region has the DNA TGTGCCAGCAGCTTACAGGGGGCGAACACCGGGGAGCTGTTTTTT.

This chain uses TRBV7-9 with TRBJ1-2; 7 bases line up with TRBD1. Unmatched junction bases numbered 5, after V lost 5 bases and J lost 8 bases. Germline CDR1 reads SEHNR; CDR2 reads FQNEAQ (reference sequence). The CDR3 has 12 amino acids. The chain's CDR3 is CASSMTGNGYTF. The DNA of the CDR3 is TGTGCCAGCAGCATGACAGGGAACGGCTACACCTTC.

This chain connects TRBV5-1 to TRBJ1-1; TRBD1 matches at 8 bases. Per the germline V gene, CDR1 is SGHRS and CDR2 is YFSETQ. The CDR3 covers 15 residues. J was trimmed by 4 bases and V by 3 bases; bases with no gene match: 8. The CDR3 loop reads CASSSQNRGSTEAFF. The CDR3 region has the DNA TGCGCCAGCAGCTCGCAAAACAGGGGGAGCACTGAAGCTTTCTTT.

The chain links TRBV7-6 to TRBJ2-1, with D perhaps matching TRBD2 (6 bases). The CDR3 runs 18 residues. Trimming shortened V by 5 bases and J by 1 base, and 21 bases separated the two germline ends. CDR1 and CDR2 (germline): SGHVS, FNYEAQ. The chain's CDR3 is CASSPSGRARGSYNEQFF. Here the CDR3 DNA reads TGTGCCAGCAGCCCCTCCGGGCGAGCTCGGGGGTCCTACAATGAGCAGTTCTTC.

V and J are TRBV7-3 and TRBJ1-1, with 7 bases lining up with TRBD1. The germline CDR1 and CDR2 sequences are SGHTA and FQGTGA. CDR3 length equals 15 residues. The junction had 5 bases not matched to a gene; V was cut back by 0 bases and J by 4 bases. CDR3 sequence (DNA): TGTGCCAGCAGCTTAACCGGGGCAGGGGGCACTGAAGCTTTCTTT. Amino acids: CASSLTGAGGTEAFF.

The chain links TRBV7-9 to TRBJ2-2, with 9 bases lining up with TRBD2. Germline trimming cut 5 bases from V and 5 bases from J; bases unmatched to any gene: 6. Looked up from germline, CDR1 is SEHNR and CDR2 is FQNEAQ (reference sequence). CDR3 length: 15 residues. CDR3 loop: CASSLLAGRTGELFF. In DNA, the CDR3 is TGTGCCAGCAGCCTCCTAGCGGGGAGAACCGGGGAGCTGTTTTTT. Full variable domain (remainder filled in from reference TRBV7-9 and TRBJ2-2): DTGVSQNPRHKITKRGQNVTFRCDPISEHNRLYWYRQTLGQGPEFLTYFQNEAQLEKSRLLSDRFSAERPKGSFSTLEIQRTEQGDSAMYLCASSLLAGRTGELFFGEGSRLTVL.

The chain has TRBV7-9 and TRBJ2-7; 12 nucleotides match TRBD1. V gave up 1 base and J gave up 7 bases; unmatched junction bases: 5. The CDR3 consists of 15 residues. The V gene's germline CDR1 is SEHNR and CDR2 FQNEAQ (reference sequence). CDR3 DNA sequence: TGTGCCAGCAGCTTAGAGGGACAGGGGGCTGAAGAGCAGTACTTC. Translating gives CASSLEGQGAEEQYF. Together with reference TRBV7-9 and TRBJ2-7, the CDR3 gives the full variable domain: DTGVSQNPRHKITKRGQNVTFRCDPISEHNRLYWYRQTLGQGPEFLTYFQNEAQLEKSRLLSDRFSAERPKGSFSTLEIQRTEQGDSAMYLCASSLEGQGAEEQYFGPGTRLTVT.